This TCR beta chain derives from a study of blood T cell repertoires in COVID-19. Study-level background: Samples came from the United States, Italy and Spain, spanning acute and convalescent COVID-19.

Methods used by the authors: Nucleated cell number was recorded as an estimate derived from reference gene primer amplification. The data were produced by immunoSEQ multiplex PCR, yet TCRdb's version contains in-frame clones alone and is incomplete. V and J calls and clone size are given by that table; D and trimming were obtained from the DNA. The data show roughly 190,000 clones, roughly four fifths seen once. Germline CDR1 and CDR2: MNHNS and SASEGT. Germline trimming cut 3 bases from V and 1 base from J; bases unmatched to any gene: 6. The CDR3 spans 16 residues. Sequenced: peripheral blood. The V call is TRBV6-1, the J call TRBJ2-5, with 9 bases that match TRBD2. This TCR came from a human donor with acute or convalescent COVID-19. The donor label of this sample is uncertain. CDR3 in amino acids: CASSESAGGFQETQYF. The CDR3 bases are TGTGCCAGCAGTGAGTCAGCGGGGGGATTCCAAGAGACCCAGTACTTC.